One sample yielded the 9 T cell receptor beta chains listed below, sequenced in a study of blood T cell repertoires in COVID-19. Measured with immunoSEQ multiplex PCR; TCRdb has only the in-frame clones, and not every one. Among roughly 160,000 clones listed, around 87% were seen once. Sequences were obtained from peripheral blood. Receptors originate from a woman aged 80 or over with COVID-19, enrolled during active disease.

Points on this clone: A read error may produce the germline difference seen at one junction end. The chain joins TRBV12-3 or TRBV12-4 to TRBJ1-5, with D unresolved. The CDR3 sequence is 12 residues long. The CDR3 is CASTLPGQPQHF. CDR3 DNA sequence: TGTGCCAGCACTTTACCGGGGCAGCCCCAGCATTTT.

The chain combines TRBV19 with TRBJ2-5, with TRBD2 matching 8 bases. Trimming took 7 bases from V and 5 from J; bases not matched to a gene: 6. CDR3 length: 13 residues. Germline-derived CDR1 and CDR2 are LNHDA and SQIVND (reference sequence). CDR3 loop: CASKSLAGETQYF. The CDR3 coding sequence is TGTGCCAGTAAATCGCTAGCGGGCGAGACCCAGTACTTC.

V gene TRBV6-5 combines with J gene TRBJ2-1, with 12 nucleotides matching TRBD2. The V segment lost 7 bases and the J segment 7 bases; nucleotides outside the gene matches: 5. The length of the CDR3 is 14 residues. Germline V lookup: CDR1 MNHEY, CDR2 SVGAGI. CDR3 region: CASKTSGSVNEQFF. CDR3 nucleotide sequence: TGTGCCAGCAAGACTAGCGGGAGCGTAAATGAGCAGTTCTTC.

Only one count was recorded for this clone. The CDR3 here is CASSPTGGGNSPLHF. In DNA, the CDR3 is TGTGCCAGCAGCCCGACAGGAGGTGGGAACTCACCCCTCCACTTT. The rearrangement joins TRBV7-9 to TRBJ1-6; D may be TRBD1 (6 bases). This CDR3 region has 15 residues. V was cut by 5 bases and J by 10 bases, with 18 bases left in between. The germline V gene has CDR1 SEHNR and CDR2 FQNEAQ (reference sequence).

This chain links TRBV12-5 with TRBJ2-1; 14 nucleotides line up with TRBD2. Germline values: CDR1 LGHNT, CDR2 FRNRAP. Trimming at V came to 6 bases and at J to 8 bases, leaving 9 bases not matched to a gene. The CDR3 consists of 16 residues. The CDR3 loop is CASGLNPGLAGDEQFF. CDR3 coding DNA: TGTGCTAGTGGCTTGAATCCGGGACTAGCGGGAGATGAGCAGTTCTTC.

The J gene is TRBJ2-3, the V gene TRBV7-2; 11 nucleotides align to TRBD2. The CDR3 totals 16 residues. CDR1 is SGHTA and CDR2 is FQGNSA in the germline V gene. After removal of 6 bases from V and 2 bases from J, the junction contained 7 bases not matched to a gene. DNA of the CDR3: TGTGCCAGCAGGGCCACTAGCGGGAGTCCCACAGATACGCAGTATTTT. Encoded protein: CASRATSGSPTDTQYF.

In DNA, the CDR3 is TGTGCCAGCAGCCAAGTGGTGTGGCCCTATGGCTACACCTTC. Its protein is CASSQVVWPYGYTF. The V call is TRBV14, the J call TRBJ1-2; D unclear. The CDR3 extends over 14 amino acids. Deletions cut 1 base from V and 4 bases from J, with 10 bases between. Germline lookup yields CDR1 SGHDN and CDR2 FVKESK.

This chain links TRBV21-1 with TRBJ1-5; TRBD1 was called by the table and not checked on the DNA. TRBV21-1 is deemed a pseudogene. The CDR3 is 16 amino acids. CDR3 DNA: TGTGCCAGCAGCAACCTTCAGGGGGCCCTTCATCAGCCCCAGCATTTT. This sequence encodes CASSNLQGALHQPQHF.

Points on this clone: The sample has other DNA sequences that encode this CDR3 too. The rearrangement links TRBV24-1 to TRBJ1-2; TRBD1 aligns across 10 bases. This CDR3 has 15 amino acids. Germline CDR1 KGHDR, CDR2 SFDVKD. Losses at the gene ends were 2 bases for V and 8 bases for J; bases not matched to a gene: 7. The CDR3 spells CATSDSGTGVGGYTF. CDR3 in DNA: TGTGCCACCAGTGATTCCGGGACAGGGGTGGGCGGCTACACCTTC.